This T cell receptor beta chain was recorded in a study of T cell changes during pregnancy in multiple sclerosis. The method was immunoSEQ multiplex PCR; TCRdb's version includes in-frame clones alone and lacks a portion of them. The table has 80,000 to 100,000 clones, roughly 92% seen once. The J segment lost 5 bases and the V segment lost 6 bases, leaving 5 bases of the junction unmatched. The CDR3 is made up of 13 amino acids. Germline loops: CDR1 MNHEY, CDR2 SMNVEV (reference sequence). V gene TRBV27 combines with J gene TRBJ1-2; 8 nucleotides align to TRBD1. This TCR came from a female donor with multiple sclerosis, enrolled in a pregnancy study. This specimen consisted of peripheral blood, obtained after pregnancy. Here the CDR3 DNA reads TGTGCCAGCAGACGGACAGGGCAATATGGCTACACCTTC. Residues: CASRRTGQYGYTF.